These 26 T cell receptor beta chains were all obtained from the same sample, sequenced in a study of T cell responses to AZD1222 COVID-19 vaccine. Profiled with immunoSEQ multiplex PCR; TCRdb holds only in-frame clones, not every one. The repertoire includes some 150,000 clones, 80% to 95% of them detected once, and approximately 4.8% sits in the top ten. The source material was peripheral blood, sampled on day 0 of AZD1222 vaccination. Receptor source: an adult in good health.

This clone was detected once. The V and J genes are TRBV7-9 and TRBJ2-5, with TRBD1 matching over 9 bases. CDR1 is SEHNR, CDR2 FQNEAQ, per germline (reference sequence). This CDR3 is built from 15 residues. With V trimmed by 5 bases and J by 5 bases, 9 bases remained unmatched. CDR3 nucleotide sequence: TGTGCCAGCAGCGGATACAGGGGGCGGTTGGAGACCCAGTACTTC. Its protein is CASSGYRGRLETQYF.

This sequence joins TRBV6-5 and TRBJ1-2; D ambiguous. The CDR3 has 15 amino acids. V lost 2 bases and J 1 base, leaving 11 bases between the germline ends. CDR1 and CDR2 (germline): MNHEY, SVGAGI. CDR3 coding DNA: TGTGCCAGCAGTTACCGCCACACGAATAACTATGGCTACACCTTC. Its protein product is CASSYRHTNNYGYTF.

The CDR3 protein is CASTARGGGGEQFF. CDR3 DNA: TGTGCCAGTACCGCACGGGGTGGGGGCGGTGAGCAGTTCTTC. The chain employs TRBV19 and TRBJ2-1; perhaps TRBD1 as D (6 bases). With 7 bases removed from V and 9 bases from J, the gap between germline ends came to 19 bases. CDR1 is LNHDA and CDR2 is SQIVND in the germline V gene (reference sequence). The CDR3 runs 14 residues.

The sample holds a few counts of this clone. The chain uses TRBV10-3 and TRBJ1-3, with a possible D match to TRBD1 (5 bases). This CDR3 is built from 15 residues. Germline loops: CDR1 ENHRY, CDR2 SYGVKD. The V end was cut by 0 bases, the J end by 2 bases, with 8 bases between. The CDR3: CAISESTRAGNTIYF. In nucleotides, the CDR3 is TGTGCCATCAGTGAGTCGACCAGGGCTGGAAACACCATATATTTT.

This CDR3 is CASSNVNTEAFF. In nucleotides, the CDR3 is TGTGCCAGTAGTAACGTGAACACTGAAGCTTTCTTT. The rearrangement links TRBV19 to TRBJ1-1; no firm D call. Trimming left V 4 bases short and J 0 bases short, with 3 bases between. The germline V gene has CDR1 LNHDA and CDR2 SQIVND (reference sequence). The length of the CDR3 is 12 residues. Using reference TRBV19 and TRBJ1-1 for the parts outside the CDR3, the full variable domain is DGGITQSPKYLFRKEGQNVTLSCEQNLNHDAMYWYRQDPGQGLRLIYYSQIVNDFQKGDIAEGYSVSREKKESFPLTVTSAQKNPTAFYLCASSNVNTEAFFGQGTRLTVV.

A single count supports this clone. The chain uses TRBV29-1 and TRBJ2-6; D not certain. Trimming stripped 2 bases from V and 1 base from J, with 3 bases between. Germline CDR1 reads SQVTM; CDR2 reads ANQGSEA. The CDR3 is 13 residues long. The CDR3 protein is CSVEYSGANVLTF. The CDR3 nucleotides are TGCAGCGTTGAATATTCTGGGGCCAACGTCCTGACTTTC. Full variable domain (outside the CDR3, taken from reference TRBV29-1 and TRBJ2-6): SAVISQKPSRDICQRGTSLTIQCQVDSQVTMMFWYRQQPGQSLTLIATANQGSEATYESGFVIDKFPISRPNLTFSTLTVSNMSPEDSSIYLCSVEYSGANVLTFGAGSRLTVL.

Only one count was recorded for this clone. The rearrangement links TRBV7-2 to TRBJ2-7; the match to TRBD2 covers 10 bases. CDR3 size: 15 residues. V was pared by 3 bases and J by 5 bases, with 7 bases of the junction left unmatched. The germline V gene has CDR1 SGHTA and CDR2 FQGNSA. CDR3 in amino acids: CASSFSLAGVHEQYF. CDR3 bases: TGTGCCAGCAGCTTTTCTCTAGCGGGAGTTCACGAGCAGTACTTC.

The chain combines TRBV7-2 with TRBJ2-7; perhaps TRBD2 as D (5 bases). The CDR3 has 15 amino acids. Trimming cost V 4 bases and J 4 bases, with 17 bases left between them. Germline V CDR1 and CDR2: SGHTA, FQGNSA. The CDR3 DNA reads as TGTGCCAGCAGCTACCTTGGGGAGCGATCTTACGAGCAGTACTTC. It encodes CASSYLGERSYEQYF. Filled out from reference TRBV7-2 and TRBJ2-7, the complete variable domain reads GAGVSQSPSNKVTEKGKDVELRCDPISGHTALYWYRQSLGQGLEFLIYFQGNSAPDKSGLPSDRFSAERTGGSVSTLTIQRTQQEDSAVYLCASSYLGERSYEQYFGPGTRLTVT.

The J gene is TRBJ1-5, the V gene TRBV9, with a tentative D call TRBD1 (5 bases). This CDR3 has 13 residues. Germline loops: CDR1 SGDLS, CDR2 YYNGEE. Trimming stripped 7 bases from V and 5 bases from J, with 13 bases between. CDR3 nucleotide sequence: TGTGCCAGCGGCAGGGATTTCGATCAGCCCCAGCATTTT. Its protein product is CASGRDFDQPQHF. Filled out from reference TRBV9 and TRBJ1-5, the complete variable domain reads DSGVTQTPKHLITATGQRVTLRCSPRSGDLSVYWYQQSLDQGLQFLIQYYNGEERAKGNILERFSAQQFPDLHSELNLSSLELGDSALYFCASGRDFDQPQHFGDGTRLSIL.

The V and J genes are TRBV6-4 and TRBJ2-1; 10 nucleotides line up with TRBD1. CDR3 length: 19 amino acids. Germline assignment: CDR1 MRHNA and CDR2 SNTAGT. V trimming: 3 bases; J trimming: 5 bases; junction bases outside the gene matches: 16. The CDR3 sequence is CASSETGGQLGGYHNEQFF. CDR3 DNA: TGTGCCAGCAGTGAGACAGGGGGCCAACTAGGAGGGTACCACAATGAGCAGTTCTTC.

The CDR3 loop reads CASLGRTNTEAFF. CDR3 DNA sequence: TGCGCCAGCCTGGGGAGGACGAACACTGAAGCTTTCTTT. This rearrangement joins TRBV5-1 to TRBJ1-1; D call uncertain. The V end was cut by 7 bases, the J end by 1 base, with 11 bases between. This CDR3 contains 13 residues. CDR1 is SGHRS and CDR2 is YFSETQ in the germline V gene.

The genes are TRBV7-9 and TRBJ1-1; no clear D gene. The CDR3 loop spans 15 amino acids. Germline V lookup: CDR1 SEHNR, CDR2 FQNEAQ (reference sequence). V dropped 1 base and J dropped 7 bases, with 16 bases sitting between them. The CDR3 spells CASSLESLRGVEAFF. As DNA, the CDR3 is TGTGCCAGCAGCTTAGAAAGTCTCCGGGGAGTTGAAGCTTTCTTT.

The chain has TRBV11-2 and TRBJ2-5, with 8 positions matching TRBD2. The CDR3 is 14 amino acids. The V and J ends lost 4 bases and 5 bases, in that order; junction bases with no gene match: 6. Per germline, CDR1 SGHAT and CDR2 FQNNGV. CDR3 bases: TGTGCCAGCAGCTCGAGCGGGAGTGGGGAGACCCAGTACTTC. As protein: CASSSSGSGETQYF.

Of note for this clone: At one end the junction does not follow the germline gene, possibly because of a read error. The chain links TRBV7-7 to TRBJ2-1; TRBD2 aligns across 8 bases. Looked up from germline, CDR1 is SSHAT and CDR2 is FNYEAQ (reference sequence). CDR3 length: 15 amino acids. The CDR3: CASSFQLAEPNEQFF. CDR3 in DNA: TGTGCTAGCAGCTTTCAACTAGCGGAGCCCAATGAGCAGTTCTTC.

This clone came up a few times. V usage is TRBV7-9 and J usage is TRBJ2-7, with D possibly TRBD1 on 6 matching bases. The CDR3 sequence is 13 residues long. From germline, CDR1 is SEHNR and CDR2 FQNEAQ (reference sequence). V lost 3 bases and J 6 bases, leaving 12 bases between the germline ends. This chain's CDR3 is CASSLSETGEQYF. DNA for the CDR3: TGTGCCAGCAGCTTGTCCGAGACAGGCGAGCAGTACTTC. The whole variable domain, remainder taken from reference TRBV7-9 and TRBJ2-7, is DTGVSQNPRHKITKRGQNVTFRCDPISEHNRLYWYRQTLGQGPEFLTYFQNEAQLEKSRLLSDRFSAERPKGSFSTLEIQRTEQGDSAMYLCASSLSETGEQYFGPGTRLTVT.

The CDR3 here is CATSRGEGSGNTIYF. The DNA of the CDR3 is TGTGCCACCAGCAGAGGGGAGGGCTCTGGAAACACCATATATTTT. V and J are TRBV15 and TRBJ1-3; no firm D call. Deletions cut 1 base from V and 0 bases from J, with 7 bases between. Germline CDR1 LNHNV, CDR2 YYDKDF (reference sequence). CDR3 length: 15 residues. Complete variable domain (other parts from reference TRBV15 and TRBJ1-3): DAMVIQNPRYQVTQFGKPVTLSCSQTLNHNVMYWYQQKSSQAPKLLFHYYDKDFNNEADTPDNFQSRRPNTSFCFLDIRSPGLGDTAMYLCATSRGEGSGNTIYFGEGSWLTVV.

The chain recombines TRBV27 with TRBJ2-1; 11 bases line up with TRBD1. This CDR3 comprises 15 residues. V trimming: 6 bases; J trimming: 1 base; junction bases outside the gene matches: 2. CDR1 and CDR2 (germline): MNHEY, SMNVEV (reference sequence). DNA for the CDR3: TGTGCCAGCAGGGGACAGGGGGTGTCCTACAATGAGCAGTTCTTC. Its translation is CASRGQGVSYNEQFF.

The chain uses TRBV28 and TRBJ1-1; maybe TRBD1 (6 bases). The CDR3 covers 15 residues. Germline-derived CDR1 and CDR2 are MDHEN and SYDVKM. V lost 2 bases, J lost 6 bases, and 16 bases lay in between. The CDR3 loop reads CASSLARGPQAEAFF. The CDR3 nucleotides read TGTGCCAGCAGTTTAGCTCGGGGGCCCCAGGCTGAAGCTTTCTTT.

Note on this clone: The junction departs from germline at one end; a sequencing error may be responsible. This chain uses TRBV12-3 or TRBV12-4 with TRBJ1-2; 9 bases line up with TRBD1. The CDR3 has 13 amino acids. This CDR3 reads CASSLASDRGTPF. Here the CDR3 DNA reads TGTGCCAGCAGTTTAGCCTCCGACAGGGGGACTCCCTTC.

The J gene is TRBJ2-2, the V gene TRBV7-9, with D maybe TRBD1 (5 bases). Trimming left V 4 bases short and J 4 bases short, with 16 bases between. The germline V gene has CDR1 SEHNR and CDR2 FQNEAQ (reference sequence). The CDR3 is 16 residues long. CDR3 loop: CASSSRVLGITGELFF. CDR3 nucleotides: TGTGCCAGCAGCTCCAGGGTTCTGGGGATCACCGGGGAGCTGTTTTTT.

The chain links TRBV4-2 to TRBJ2-3; 8 bases map to TRBD2. The CDR3 has 18 amino acids. The J segment lost 5 bases and the V segment lost 4 bases, leaving 17 bases of the junction unmatched. Germline V gene data show CDR1 as LGHNA and CDR2 as YNFKEQ. The chain's CDR3 is CASSPTPASGSVEDTQYF. The CDR3 bases are TGTGCCAGCAGCCCCACACCGGCCAGCGGGAGTGTGGAAGATACGCAGTATTTT.

This chain joins TRBV6-5 and TRBJ2-5; 12 bases map to TRBD1. CDR1 and CDR2 (germline): MNHEY, SVGAGI. The CDR3 covers 15 residues. Losses at the gene ends were 7 bases for V and 4 bases for J; bases not matched to a gene: 7. CDR3 residues: CASNFGTGGLETQYF. The CDR3 nucleotides read TGTGCCAGCAACTTCGGGACAGGGGGCTTAGAGACCCAGTACTTC.

The V call is TRBV6-6, the J call TRBJ2-7; TRBD1 matches at 8 bases. This CDR3 contains 13 residues. Germline CDR1 is MNHNY and CDR2 is SVGAGI (reference sequence). After removal of 11 bases from V and 2 bases from J, the junction contained 8 bases not matched to a gene. The CDR3 region has the DNA TGTGCCGCTAAAGACAGGGGCACCTACGAGCAGTACTTC. This codes for CAAKDRGTYEQYF.

About this clone: Other DNA sequences of this sample code for an identical CDR3. The rearrangement joins TRBV7-8 to TRBJ1-1, with D possibly TRBD1 on 6 matching bases. CDR1 and CDR2 (germline): SGHVS, FQNEAQ. The CDR3 length is 15 residues. The V and J ends lost 1 base and 3 bases respectively, with 12 bases between them. The CDR3 protein is CASSLVGGADTEAFF. CDR3 nucleotide sequence: TGTGCCAGCAGCTTAGTTGGGGGCGCGGACACTGAAGCTTTCTTT.

The chain carries TRBV7-9 and TRBJ2-7, with D maybe TRBD2 (5 bases). The V gene's germline CDR1 is SEHNR and CDR2 FQNEAQ (reference sequence). V shed 5 bases and J shed 4 bases, with 9 bases lying between them. CDR3 length equals 12 residues. The CDR3 nucleotides are TGTGCCAGCAGCGACTATTTGTACGAGCAGTACTTC. Amino acids: CASSDYLYEQYF.

V and J are TRBV28 and TRBJ2-7; unclear D gene. V was cut by 4 bases and J by 3 bases, with 7 bases left in between. The germline gives CDR1 MDHEN, CDR2 SYDVKM. The CDR3 consists of 12 residues. CDR3 in amino acids: CASSSPYYEQYF. The CDR3 nucleotides are TGTGCCAGCAGTTCCCCATACTACGAGCAGTACTTC.